This entry lists 7 T cell receptor beta chains sequenced from one sample in a study of OX40 agonist ivuxolimab in advanced cancers. Libraries were prepared by immunoSEQ multiplex PCR; TCRdb keeps only in-frame clonotypes and omits some of them. The data contain tens of thousands of clones, 91% of them singletons. Sample: CD4+ or CD8+ T cells sorted from blood, taken in a trial of the OX40 agonist ivuxolimab. These receptors were taken from an adult with an advanced solid tumor such as melanoma, head and neck, liver or kidney cancer.

This chain connects TRBV6-1 to TRBJ1-6; D may be TRBD1 (5 bases). CDR3 size: 15 residues. V shed 6 bases and J shed 3 bases, with 12 bases lying between them. Germline lookup yields CDR1 MNHNS and CDR2 SASEGT. The CDR3 DNA reads as TGTGCCAGCAGGGAGGACATTCACTATAATTCACCCCTCCACTTT. Amino acid sequence: CASREDIHYNSPLHF.

The V gene is TRBV5-1, the J gene TRBJ1-1; D might be TRBD1 (6 bases). V lost 4 bases and J 6 bases, leaving 16 bases between the germline ends. The length of the CDR3 is 14 residues. Germline V gene lookup returns CDR1 SGHRS and CDR2 YFSETQ. The CDR3 bases are TGCGCCAGCAGCCAGATGGGGTCAGGGGCTGAAGCTTTCTTT. Protein sequence: CASSQMGSGAEAFF.

The chain uses TRBV13 and TRBJ2-2; the D is unclear. V gave up 4 bases and J gave up 2 bases, with 5 bases separating them. This CDR3 region has 13 residues. Germline values: CDR1 PRHDT, CDR2 FYEKMQ (reference sequence). In nucleotides, the CDR3 is TGTGCCAGCAGCTCCAGAAACACCGGGGAGCTGTTTTTT. This gives the protein CASSSRNTGELFF.

The chain combines TRBV9 with TRBJ2-1; D is perhaps TRBD2 (6 bases). This CDR3 is 15 amino acids long. Trimming took 0 bases from V and 6 from J, leaving 13 bases between them. Germline V gives CDR1 SGDLS, CDR2 YYNGEE. The DNA for the CDR3 is TGTGCCAGCAGCGTAGGACTAGTAGAAGGCAATGAGCAGTTCTTC. Its protein product is CASSVGLVEGNEQFF.

The genes are TRBV4-1 and TRBJ2-7, with 11 bases identical to TRBD2. CDR1 and CDR2 from the germline V gene are MGHRA and YSYEKL. This CDR3 comprises 17 residues. The trim removed 2 bases at V and 4 bases at J, leaving 10 bases unmatched. CDR3 residues: CASSQSPPGLAVYEQYF. As DNA, the CDR3 is TGCGCCAGCAGCCAATCCCCCCCGGGACTAGCGGTTTACGAGCAGTACTTC.

The J gene is TRBJ2-3, the V gene TRBV30; D is unresolved. The germline V and J ends were trimmed by 3 bases and 4 bases, with 11 bases remaining between them. CDR1 GTSNPN and CDR2 SVGIG come from the germline V gene (reference sequence). The CDR3 length is 13 residues. CDR3 DNA sequence: TGTGCCTGGAGACCCAGTGTCGCAGATACGCAGTATTTT. Translating it yields CAWRPSVADTQYF.

The chain recombines TRBV6-5 with TRBJ1-5, with TRBD1 as a possible D gene (6 bases). CDR1 and CDR2 from the germline V gene are MNHEY and SVGAGI. This CDR3 contains 15 residues. The V and J ends lost 0 bases and 6 bases respectively, with 12 bases between them. In nucleotides, the CDR3 is TGTGCCAGCAGTTACTCGGGCAGGGGAGGTCAGCCCCAGCATTTT. This sequence encodes CASSYSGRGGQPQHF.